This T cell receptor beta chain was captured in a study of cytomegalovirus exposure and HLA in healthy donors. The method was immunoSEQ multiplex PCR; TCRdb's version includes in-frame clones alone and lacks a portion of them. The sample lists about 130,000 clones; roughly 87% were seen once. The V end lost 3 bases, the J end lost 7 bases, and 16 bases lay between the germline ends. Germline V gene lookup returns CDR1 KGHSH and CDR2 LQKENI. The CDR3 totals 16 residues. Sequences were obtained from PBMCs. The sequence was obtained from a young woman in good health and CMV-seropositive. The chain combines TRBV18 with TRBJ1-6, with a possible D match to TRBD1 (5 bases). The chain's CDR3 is CASSPIGQDGNSPLHF. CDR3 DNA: TGTGCCAGCTCACCGATAGGACAAGACGGGAATTCACCCCTCCACTTT.